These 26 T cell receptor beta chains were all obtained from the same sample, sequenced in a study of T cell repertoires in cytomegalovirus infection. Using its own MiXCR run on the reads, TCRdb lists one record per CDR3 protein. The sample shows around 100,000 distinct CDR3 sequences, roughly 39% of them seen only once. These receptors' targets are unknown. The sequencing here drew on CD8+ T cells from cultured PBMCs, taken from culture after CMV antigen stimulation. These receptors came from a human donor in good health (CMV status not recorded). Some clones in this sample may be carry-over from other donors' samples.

In DNA form, the CDR3 reads TGTGCCAGCAGTTTAGGGCTAGCGGGGCGCACAGATACGCAGTATTTT. Its translation is CASSLGLAGRTDTQYF. The chain couples TRBV28 to TRBJ2-3; 9 bases are a match to TRBD2. The junction had 4 bases not matched to a gene; V was cut back by 2 bases and J by 1 base. Germline V gene lookup returns CDR1 MDHEN and CDR2 SYDVKM. The CDR3 extends over 16 amino acids.

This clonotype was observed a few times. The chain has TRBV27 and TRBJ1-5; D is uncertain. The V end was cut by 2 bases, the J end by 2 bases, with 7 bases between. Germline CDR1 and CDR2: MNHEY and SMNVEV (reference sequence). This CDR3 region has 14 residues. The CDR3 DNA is TGTGCCAGCAGTTTACACGGGCGCAATCAGCCCCAGCATTTT. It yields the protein CASSLHGRNQPQHF.

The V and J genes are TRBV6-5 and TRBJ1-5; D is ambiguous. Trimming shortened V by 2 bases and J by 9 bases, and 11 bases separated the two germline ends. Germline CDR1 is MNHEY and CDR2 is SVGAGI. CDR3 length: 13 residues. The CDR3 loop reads CASSYDPYWPQHF. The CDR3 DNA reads TGTGCCAGCAGTTACGACCCATACTGGCCCCAGCATTTT.

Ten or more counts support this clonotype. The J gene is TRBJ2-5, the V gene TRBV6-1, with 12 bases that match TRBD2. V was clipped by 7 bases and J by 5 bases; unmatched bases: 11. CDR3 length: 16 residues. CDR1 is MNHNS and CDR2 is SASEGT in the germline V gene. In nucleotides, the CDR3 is TGTGCCAGCAAGCCCGGCACTAGCGGGGGGTGGGAGACCCAGTACTTC. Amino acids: CASKPGTSGGWETQYF.

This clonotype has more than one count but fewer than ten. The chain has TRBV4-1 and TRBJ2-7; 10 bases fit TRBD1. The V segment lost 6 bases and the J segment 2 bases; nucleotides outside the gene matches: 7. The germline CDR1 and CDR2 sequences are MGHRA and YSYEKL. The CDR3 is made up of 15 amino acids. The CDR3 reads CASRYSGTGAYEQYF. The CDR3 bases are TGCGCCAGCAGGTACTCCGGGACAGGGGCCTACGAGCAGTACTTC.

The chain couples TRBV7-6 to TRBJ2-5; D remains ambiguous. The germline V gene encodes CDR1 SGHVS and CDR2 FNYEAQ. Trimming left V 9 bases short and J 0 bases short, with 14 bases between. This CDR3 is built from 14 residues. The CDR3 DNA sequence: TGTGCCAGTACCCTCGACGTAAACCAAGAGACCCAGTACTTC. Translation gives CASTLDVNQETQYF.

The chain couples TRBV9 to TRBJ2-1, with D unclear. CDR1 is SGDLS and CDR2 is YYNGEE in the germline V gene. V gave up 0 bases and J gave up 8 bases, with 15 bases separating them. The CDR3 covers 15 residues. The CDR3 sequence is CASSVGGSYFDEQFF. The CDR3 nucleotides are TGTGCCAGCAGCGTAGGGGGTAGCTACTTTGATGAGCAGTTCTTC.

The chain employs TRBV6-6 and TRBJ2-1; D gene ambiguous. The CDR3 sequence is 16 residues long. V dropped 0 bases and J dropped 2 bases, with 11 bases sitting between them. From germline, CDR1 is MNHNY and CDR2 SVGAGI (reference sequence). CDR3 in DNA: TGTGCCAGCAGTTACTCGAACCGCGTCACCTACAATGAGCAGTTCTTC. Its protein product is CASSYSNRVTYNEQFF.

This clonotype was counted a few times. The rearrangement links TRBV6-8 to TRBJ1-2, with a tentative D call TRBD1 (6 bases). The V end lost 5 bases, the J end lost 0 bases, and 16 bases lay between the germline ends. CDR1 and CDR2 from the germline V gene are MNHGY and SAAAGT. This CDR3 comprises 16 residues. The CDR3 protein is CASSHLPQGSNYGYTF. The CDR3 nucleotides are TGTGCCAGCAGTCACCTACCACAGGGCTCTAACTATGGCTACACCTTC.

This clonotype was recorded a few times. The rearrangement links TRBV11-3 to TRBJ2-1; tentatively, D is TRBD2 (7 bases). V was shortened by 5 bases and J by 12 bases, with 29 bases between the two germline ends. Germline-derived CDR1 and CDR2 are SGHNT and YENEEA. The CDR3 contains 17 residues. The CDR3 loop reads CASSQSGQRGPGILQFF. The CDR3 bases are TGTGCCAGCAGCCAAAGTGGACAGCGGGGCCCAGGAATCTTGCAGTTCTTC. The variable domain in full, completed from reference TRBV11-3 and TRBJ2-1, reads EAGVVQSPRYKIIEKKQPVAFWCNPISGHNTLYWYLQNLGQGPELLIRYENEEAVDDSQLPKDRFSAERLKGVDSTLKIQPAELGDSAVYLCASSQSGQRGPGILQFFGPGTRLTVL.

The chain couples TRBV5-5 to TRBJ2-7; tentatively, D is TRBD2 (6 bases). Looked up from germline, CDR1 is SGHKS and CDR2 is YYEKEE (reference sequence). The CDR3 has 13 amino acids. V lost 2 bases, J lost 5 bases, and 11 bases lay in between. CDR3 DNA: TGTGCCAGCAGCTTCACGGGGGAAGACGAGCAGTACTTC. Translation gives CASSFTGEDEQYF.

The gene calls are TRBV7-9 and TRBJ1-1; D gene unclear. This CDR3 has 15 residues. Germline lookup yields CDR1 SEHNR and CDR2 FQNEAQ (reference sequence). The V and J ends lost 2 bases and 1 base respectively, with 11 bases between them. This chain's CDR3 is CASSLLRTANTEAFF. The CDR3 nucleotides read TGTGCCAGCAGCTTACTCCGGACGGCGAACACTGAAGCTTTCTTT.

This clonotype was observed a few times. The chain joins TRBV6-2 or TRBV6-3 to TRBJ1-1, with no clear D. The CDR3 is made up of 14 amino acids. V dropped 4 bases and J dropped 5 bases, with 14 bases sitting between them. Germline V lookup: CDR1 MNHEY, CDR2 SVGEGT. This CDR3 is CASSFSRLGTEAFF. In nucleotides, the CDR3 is TGTGCCAGCAGTTTCTCGAGGCTTGGGACTGAAGCTTTCTTT.

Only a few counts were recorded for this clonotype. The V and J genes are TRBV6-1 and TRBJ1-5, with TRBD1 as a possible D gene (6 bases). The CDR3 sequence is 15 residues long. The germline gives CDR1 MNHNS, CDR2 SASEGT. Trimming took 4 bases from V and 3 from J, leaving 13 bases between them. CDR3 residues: CASSVRGAANQPQHF. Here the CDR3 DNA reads TGTGCCAGCAGTGTCCGGGGGGCGGCCAATCAGCCCCAGCATTTT.

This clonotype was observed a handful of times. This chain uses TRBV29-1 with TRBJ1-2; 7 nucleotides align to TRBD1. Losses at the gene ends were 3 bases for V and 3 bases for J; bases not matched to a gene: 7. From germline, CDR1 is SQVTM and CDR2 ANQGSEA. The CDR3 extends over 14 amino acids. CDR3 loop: CSVDLTGPYYGYTF. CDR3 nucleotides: TGCAGCGTTGACTTGACAGGGCCCTACTATGGCTACACCTTC.

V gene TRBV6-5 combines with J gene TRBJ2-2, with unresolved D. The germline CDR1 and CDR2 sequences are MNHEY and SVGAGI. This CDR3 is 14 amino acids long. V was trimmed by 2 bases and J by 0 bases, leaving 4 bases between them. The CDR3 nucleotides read TGTGCCAGCAGTTACGGGGCGAACACCGGGGAGCTGTTTTTT. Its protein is CASSYGANTGELFF.

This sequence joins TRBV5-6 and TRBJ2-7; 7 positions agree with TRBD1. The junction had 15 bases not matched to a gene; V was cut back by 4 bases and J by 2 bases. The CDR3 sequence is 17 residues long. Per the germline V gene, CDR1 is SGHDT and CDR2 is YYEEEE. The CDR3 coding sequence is TGTGCCAGCAGCCAACTTGACTCAGGGACAGCCACCTACGAGCAGTACTTC. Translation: CASSQLDSGTATYEQYF.

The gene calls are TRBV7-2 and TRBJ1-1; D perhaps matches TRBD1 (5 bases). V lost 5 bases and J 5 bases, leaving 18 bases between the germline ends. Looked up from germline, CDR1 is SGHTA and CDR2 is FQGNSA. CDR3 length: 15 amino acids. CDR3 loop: CASSPLEGVRTEAFF. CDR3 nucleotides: TGTGCCAGCAGCCCCTTAGAAGGGGTCAGGACTGAAGCTTTCTTT.

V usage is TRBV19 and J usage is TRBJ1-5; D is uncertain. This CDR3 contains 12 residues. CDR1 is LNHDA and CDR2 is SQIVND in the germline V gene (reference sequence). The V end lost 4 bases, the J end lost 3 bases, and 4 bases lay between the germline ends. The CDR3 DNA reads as TGTGCCAGTAGTACTGACAATCAGCCCCAGCATTTT. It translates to CASSTDNQPQHF.

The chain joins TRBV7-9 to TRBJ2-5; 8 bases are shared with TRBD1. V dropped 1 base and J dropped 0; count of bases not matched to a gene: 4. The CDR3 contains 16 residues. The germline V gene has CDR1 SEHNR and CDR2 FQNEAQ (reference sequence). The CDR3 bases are TGTGCCAGCAGCTTAGTAGACAGGGGTTACCAAGAGACCCAGTACTTC. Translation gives CASSLVDRGYQETQYF.

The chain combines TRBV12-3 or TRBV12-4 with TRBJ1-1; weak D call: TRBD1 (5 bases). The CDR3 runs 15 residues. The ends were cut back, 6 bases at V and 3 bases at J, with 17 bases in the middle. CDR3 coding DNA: TGTGCCAGCAGCTCCTGGGGCGATCGGTACACTGAAGCTTTCTTT. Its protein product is CASSSWGDRYTEAFF.

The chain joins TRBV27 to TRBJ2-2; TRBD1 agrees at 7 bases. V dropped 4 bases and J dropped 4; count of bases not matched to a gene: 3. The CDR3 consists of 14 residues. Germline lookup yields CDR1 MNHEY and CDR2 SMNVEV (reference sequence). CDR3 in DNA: TGTGCCAGCAGTTGGGACAGTCTCACCGGGGAGCTGTTTTTT. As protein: CASSWDSLTGELFF.

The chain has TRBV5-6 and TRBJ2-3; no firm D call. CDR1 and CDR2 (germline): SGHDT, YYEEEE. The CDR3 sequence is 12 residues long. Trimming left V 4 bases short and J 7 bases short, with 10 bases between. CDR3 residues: CASSRLWNTQYF. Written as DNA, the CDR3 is TGTGCCAGCAGCCGCCTGTGGAATACGCAGTATTTT.

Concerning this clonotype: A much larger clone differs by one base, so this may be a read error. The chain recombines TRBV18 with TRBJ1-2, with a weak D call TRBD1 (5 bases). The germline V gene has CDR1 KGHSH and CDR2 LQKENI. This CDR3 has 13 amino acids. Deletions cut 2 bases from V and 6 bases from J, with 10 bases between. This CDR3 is CASSPVGANGYTF. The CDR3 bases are TGTGCCAGCTCACCAGTAGGGGCCAATGGCTACACCTTC.

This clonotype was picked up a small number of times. CDR3 DNA: TGTGCCAGCAGTTACGCGGGAGGACCTTACGAGCAGTACTTC. Its translation is CASSYAGGPYEQYF. V usage is TRBV6-5 and J usage is TRBJ2-7, with 8 bases fitting TRBD2. From germline, CDR1 is MNHEY and CDR2 SVGAGI. V shed 2 bases, J shed 4 bases, and the junction held 4 bases outside the gene matches. The CDR3 spans 14 residues.

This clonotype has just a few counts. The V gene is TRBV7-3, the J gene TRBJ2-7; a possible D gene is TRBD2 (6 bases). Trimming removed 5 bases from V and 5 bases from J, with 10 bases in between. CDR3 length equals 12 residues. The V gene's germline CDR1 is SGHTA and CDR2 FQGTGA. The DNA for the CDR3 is TGTGCCAGCAGCGATAGGAGGGACGAGCAGTACTTC. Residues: CASSDRRDEQYF.